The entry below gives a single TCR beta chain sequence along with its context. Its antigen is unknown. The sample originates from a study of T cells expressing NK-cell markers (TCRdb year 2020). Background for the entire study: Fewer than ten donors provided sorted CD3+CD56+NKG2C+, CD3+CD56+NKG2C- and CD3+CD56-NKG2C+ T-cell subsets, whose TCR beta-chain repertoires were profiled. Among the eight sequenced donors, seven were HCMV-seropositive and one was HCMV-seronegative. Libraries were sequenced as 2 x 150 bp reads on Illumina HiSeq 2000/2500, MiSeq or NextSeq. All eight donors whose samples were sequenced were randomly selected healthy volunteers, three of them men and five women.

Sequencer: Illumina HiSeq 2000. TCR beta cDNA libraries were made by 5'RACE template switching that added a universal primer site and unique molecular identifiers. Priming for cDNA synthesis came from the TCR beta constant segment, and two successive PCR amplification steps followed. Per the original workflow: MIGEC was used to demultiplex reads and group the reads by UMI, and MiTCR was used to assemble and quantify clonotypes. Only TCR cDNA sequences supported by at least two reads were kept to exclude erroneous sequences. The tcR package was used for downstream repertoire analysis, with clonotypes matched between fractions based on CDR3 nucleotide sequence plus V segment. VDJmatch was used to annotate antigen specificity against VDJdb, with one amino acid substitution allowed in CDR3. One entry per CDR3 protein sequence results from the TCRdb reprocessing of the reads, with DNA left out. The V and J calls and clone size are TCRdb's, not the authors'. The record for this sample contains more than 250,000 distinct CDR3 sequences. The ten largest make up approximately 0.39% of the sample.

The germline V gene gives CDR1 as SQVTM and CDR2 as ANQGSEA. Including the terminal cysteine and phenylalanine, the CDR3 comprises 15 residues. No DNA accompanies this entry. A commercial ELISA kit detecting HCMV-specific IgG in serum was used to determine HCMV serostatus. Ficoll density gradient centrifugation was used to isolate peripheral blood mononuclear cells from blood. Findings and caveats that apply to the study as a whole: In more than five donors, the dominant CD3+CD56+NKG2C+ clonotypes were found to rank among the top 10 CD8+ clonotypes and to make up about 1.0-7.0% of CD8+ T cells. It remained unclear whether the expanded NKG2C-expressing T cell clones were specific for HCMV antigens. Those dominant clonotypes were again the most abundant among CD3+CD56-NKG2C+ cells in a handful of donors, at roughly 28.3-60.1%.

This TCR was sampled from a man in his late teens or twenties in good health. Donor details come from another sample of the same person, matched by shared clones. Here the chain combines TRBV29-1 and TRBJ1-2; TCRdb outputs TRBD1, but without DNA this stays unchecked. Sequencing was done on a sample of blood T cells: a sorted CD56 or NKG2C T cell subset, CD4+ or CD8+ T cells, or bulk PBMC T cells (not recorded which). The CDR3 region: CSVAFRGNRFYGYTF.